These 15 T cell receptor beta chains came from one sample sequenced in a study of shared clonotypes between healthy human individuals. Measured with immunoSEQ multiplex PCR; TCRdb has only the in-frame clones, and not every one. Of 2.3 million or so clones in the sample, approximately 95% were seen once. Sequences were obtained from naive CD4+ T cells from PBMCs. Subset of the sample: CD45RA+ positively selected. The receptors here all came from a man aged 18 to 35 in good health. Some clones in this sample may be carry-over from other donors' samples.

This clone was picked up one time. The chain combines TRBV28 with TRBJ2-7; D call uncertain. Germline assignment: CDR1 MDHEN and CDR2 SYDVKM. The CDR3 sequence is 13 residues long. Trimming took 8 bases from V and 7 from J, leaving 18 bases between them. DNA of the CDR3: TGTGCCAGCCAAACCGGGCCATCTCGGGAGCAGTACTTC. Translating gives CASQTGPSREQYF.

This sequence joins TRBV12-5 and TRBJ2-5; either TRBD1 or TRBD2 may supply D (6 bases each). CDR1 and CDR2 from the germline V gene are LGHNT and FRNRAP. V lost 2 bases and J lost 4, with 23 bases in between. The length of the CDR3 is 18 residues. CDR3 sequence (DNA): TGTGCTAGTGGTTTGTTCTCCCGCACAGGGAGGTTCGCAGAGACCCAGTACTTC. It encodes CASGLFSRTGRFAETQYF.

The chain is built from TRBV28 and TRBJ2-2; D is possibly TRBD1 (7 bases). This CDR3 spans 15 amino acids. Trimming took off 7 bases at V and 3 bases at J, with 15 bases between the two ends. Looked up from germline, CDR1 is MDHEN and CDR2 is SYDVKM. The CDR3 region is CASTQGGGYTGELFF. The CDR3 nucleotides are TGTGCCAGCACCCAGGGGGGCGGTTACACCGGGGAGCTGTTTTTT.

The rearrangement links TRBV5-4 to TRBJ2-3; 8 positions agree with TRBD1. The CDR3 runs to 16 residues. Germline CDR1 reads SGHNT; CDR2 reads YYREEE (reference sequence). Unmatched junction bases numbered 9, after V lost 3 bases and J lost 3 bases. In DNA, the CDR3 is TGTGCCAGCAGCTCGCCCGCGGACAGGGCGACAGATACGCAGTATTTT. Protein product: CASSSPADRATDTQYF.

V and J are TRBV6-5 and TRBJ1-2; possibly TRBD1 for D (6 bases). The germline V gene has CDR1 MNHEY and CDR2 SVGAGI. V lost 6 bases and J 0 bases, leaving 14 bases between the germline ends. CDR3 size: 15 residues. CDR3 DNA: TGTGCCAGCAGGCAGAGGACAGATGCTAACTATGGCTACACCTTC. Translating gives CASRQRTDANYGYTF.

The rearrangement links TRBV30 to TRBJ2-1; D not certain. This CDR3 spans 18 amino acids. The V and J ends lost 2 bases and 1 base respectively, with 21 bases between them. Germline CDR1 reads GTSNPN; CDR2 reads SVGIG (reference sequence). This CDR3 is CAWSPSSWGTTSYNEQFF. Written as DNA, the CDR3 is TGTGCCTGGAGTCCCAGTTCCTGGGGTACTACTTCCTACAATGAGCAGTTCTTC. The whole variable domain, filled in from reference TRBV30 and TRBJ2-1, reads SQTIHQWPATLVQPVGSPLSLECTVEGTSNPNLYWYRQAAGRGLQLLFYSVGIGQISSEVPQNLSASRPQDRQFILSSKKLLLSDSGFYLCAWSPSSWGTTSYNEQFFGPGTRLTVL.

The V call is TRBV27, the J call TRBJ1-1, with 8 bases identical to TRBD1. The length of the CDR3 is 13 residues. CDR1 and CDR2 from the germline V gene are MNHEY and SMNVEV (reference sequence). V was pared by 8 bases and J by 10 bases, with 12 bases of the junction left unmatched. The CDR3 nucleotides read TGTGCCAGCGGACCCAGGGGGCTCGTGGTAGCTTTCTTT. Translating it yields CASGPRGLVVAFF.

Details on this clone: The sample contains more than one DNA sequence encoding this CDR3. The chain joins TRBV7-2 to TRBJ1-1, with unresolved D. V lost 0 bases to trimming and J lost 0 bases, with 5 bases between them. The CDR3 is 14 amino acids. Per germline, CDR1 SGHTA and CDR2 FQGNSA. The CDR3 loop is CASSLAGMNTEAFF. The CDR3 coding sequence is TGTGCCAGCAGCTTAGCCGGGATGAACACTGAAGCTTTCTTT.

The chain has TRBV19 and TRBJ1-2; the D gene is possibly TRBD1 (6 bases). The CDR3 contains 16 residues. The germline V gene has CDR1 LNHDA and CDR2 SQIVND (reference sequence). Deletions cut 5 bases from V and 2 bases from J, with 18 bases between. The CDR3 DNA reads TGTGCCAGTAGTGTTCGTGCATCCCAGGGGAACTATGGCTACACCTTC. Protein: CASSVRASQGNYGYTF.

V is TRBV4-2 and J is TRBJ1-3; D is unresolved. The germline CDR1 and CDR2 sequences are LGHNA and YNFKEQ. The ends were cut back, 3 bases at V and 0 bases at J, with 12 bases in the middle. The CDR3 spans 16 residues. CDR3 region: CASSHAVDYSGNTIYF. The CDR3 bases are TGTGCCAGCAGCCATGCCGTGGATTACTCTGGAAACACCATATATTTT.

CDR3: CASSVGLAGGPDEQYF. The DNA for the CDR3 is TGCGCCAGCAGCGTAGGACTAGCGGGAGGGCCGGATGAGCAGTACTTC. This chain links TRBV5-1 with TRBJ2-7, with 15 bases identical to TRBD2. CDR1 SGHRS and CDR2 YFSETQ come from the germline V gene. The CDR3 loop spans 16 amino acids. J was trimmed by 7 bases and V by 4 bases; bases with no gene match: 9.

DNA of the CDR3: TGTGCCTGGAGTTGGGGAAACACCATATATTTT. Protein product: CAWSWGNTIYF. The chain has TRBV30 and TRBJ1-3; D call uncertain. Trimming took off 2 bases at V and 4 bases at J, with 3 bases between the two ends. Germline V CDR1 and CDR2: GTSNPN, SVGIG (reference sequence). This CDR3 region has 11 residues.

The gene calls are TRBV5-5 and TRBJ1-1, with TRBD1 identical over 8 bases. Germline CDR1 reads SGHKS; CDR2 reads YYEKEE (reference sequence). The CDR3 has 14 amino acids. Trimming at V came to 3 bases and at J to 6 bases, leaving 7 bases not matched to a gene. CDR3 region: CASSSLTGAAEAFF. CDR3 DNA: TGTGCCAGCAGCTCGCTGACAGGGGCGGCTGAAGCTTTCTTT.

The V gene is TRBV5-1, the J gene TRBJ1-1; D remains unclear. V gave up 7 bases and J gave up 1 base, with 11 bases separating them. Germline loops: CDR1 SGHRS, CDR2 YFSETQ. The CDR3 contains 13 residues. CDR3 DNA: TGCGCCAGCTCCCCTGCAGAGAACACTGAAGCTTTCTTT. As protein: CASSPAENTEAFF.

The chain carries TRBV18 and TRBJ2-1; 13 positions agree with TRBD2. Trimming cost V 0 bases and J 7 bases; bases outside gene matches: 3. CDR3 length: 16 residues. From germline, CDR1 is KGHSH and CDR2 LQKENI. As DNA, the CDR3 is TGTGCCAGCTCACCACCGCGACTAGCGGGAGGTAATGAGCAGTTCTTC. This translates into CASSPPRLAGGNEQFF.